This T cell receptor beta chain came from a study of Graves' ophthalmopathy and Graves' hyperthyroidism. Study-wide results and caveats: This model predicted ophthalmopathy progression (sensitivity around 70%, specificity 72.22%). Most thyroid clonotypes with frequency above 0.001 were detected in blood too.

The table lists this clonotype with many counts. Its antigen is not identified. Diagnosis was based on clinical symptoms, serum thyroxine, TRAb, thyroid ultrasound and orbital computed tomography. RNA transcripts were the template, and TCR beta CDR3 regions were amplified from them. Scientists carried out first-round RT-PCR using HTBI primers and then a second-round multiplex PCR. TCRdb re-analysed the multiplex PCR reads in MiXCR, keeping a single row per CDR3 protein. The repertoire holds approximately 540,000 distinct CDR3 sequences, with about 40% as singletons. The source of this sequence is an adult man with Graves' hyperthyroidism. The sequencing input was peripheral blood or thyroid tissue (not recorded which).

The DNA of the CDR3 is TGTGCCAGCAGTTCCACCGGGCCCGGCGAGCAGTACTTC. This sequence encodes CASSSTGPGEQYF. This chain links TRBV6-5 with TRBJ2-7, with D unresolved. The CDR3 contains 13 residues. CDR1 and CDR2 (germline): MNHEY, SVGAGI. V dropped 4 bases and J dropped 6 bases, with 13 bases sitting between them.